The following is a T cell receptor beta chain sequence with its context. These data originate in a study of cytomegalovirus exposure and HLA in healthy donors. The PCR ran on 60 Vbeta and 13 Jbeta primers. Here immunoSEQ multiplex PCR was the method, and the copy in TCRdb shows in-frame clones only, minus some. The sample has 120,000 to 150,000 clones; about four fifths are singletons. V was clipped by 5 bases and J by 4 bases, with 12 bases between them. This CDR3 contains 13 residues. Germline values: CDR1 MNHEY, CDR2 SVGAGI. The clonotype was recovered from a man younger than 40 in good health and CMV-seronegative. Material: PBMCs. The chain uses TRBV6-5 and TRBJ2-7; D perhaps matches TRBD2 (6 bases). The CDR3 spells CASSTPRGYEQYF. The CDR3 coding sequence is TGTGCCAGCAGTACCCCCCGGGGGTACGAGCAGTACTTC.